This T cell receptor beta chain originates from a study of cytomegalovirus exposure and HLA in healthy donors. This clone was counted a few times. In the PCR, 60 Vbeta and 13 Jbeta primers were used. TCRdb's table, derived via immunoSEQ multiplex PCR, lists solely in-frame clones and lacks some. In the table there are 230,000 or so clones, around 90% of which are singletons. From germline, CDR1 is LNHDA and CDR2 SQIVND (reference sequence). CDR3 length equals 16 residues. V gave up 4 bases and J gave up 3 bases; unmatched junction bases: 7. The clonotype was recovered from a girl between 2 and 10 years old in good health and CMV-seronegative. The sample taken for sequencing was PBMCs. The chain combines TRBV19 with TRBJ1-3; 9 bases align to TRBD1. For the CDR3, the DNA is TGTGCCAGTAGTAGTACGGGACAGGGATATGGAAACACCATATATTTT. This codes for CASSSTGQGYGNTIYF.